One and the same sample provided the 31 T cell receptor beta chains below, sequenced in a study of beta chain features in type 1 diabetes. Expressed TCRB transcripts were sequenced because the isolated RNA had all been reverse transcribed beforehand. Profiling relied on immunoSEQ multiplex PCR, and the TCRdb table lists in-frame clones only, not all of them. In the table there are under 500,000 clones, about 30% of which are singletons. The material sequenced was naive CD4+ T cells from blood. Receptors originate from a man aged 18 to 29 in good health.

The gene calls are TRBV6-5 and TRBJ2-3; TRBD2 matches at 9 bases. The ends lost 8 bases at V and 0 bases at J; junction bases unmatched: 6. Germline V lookup: CDR1 MNHEY, CDR2 SVGAGI. This CDR3 is built from 15 residues. The CDR3 coding sequence is TGTGCCAGCGCCCAGCGGGAGGCTAGCACAGATACGCAGTATTTT. Its protein is CASAQREASTDTQYF.

This clone occurred a few times. The V call is TRBV30, the J call TRBJ2-7; 8 nucleotides align to TRBD2. CDR1 and CDR2 (germline): GTSNPN, SVGIG (reference sequence). The CDR3 sequence is 15 residues long. V was pared by 4 bases and J by 2 bases, with 10 bases of the junction left unmatched. The CDR3 reads CAWTPRAGRAYEQYF. The CDR3 bases are TGTGCCTGGACCCCTCGAGCCGGGAGGGCCTACGAGCAGTACTTC. The full variable domain, its missing parts supplied by reference TRBV30 and TRBJ2-7, is SQTIHQWPATLVQPVGSPLSLECTVEGTSNPNLYWYRQAAGRGLQLLFYSVGIGQISSEVPQNLSASRPQDRQFILSSKKLLLSDSGFYLCAWTPRAGRAYEQYFGPGTRLTVT.

The chain has TRBV30 and TRBJ2-4, with D unresolved. V dropped 4 bases and J dropped 7 bases, with 14 bases sitting between them. Per the germline V gene, CDR1 is GTSNPN and CDR2 is SVGIG (reference sequence). This CDR3 region has 13 residues. CDR3 coding DNA: TGTGCCTGGACCCATGGACGCGGTAACATTCAGTACTTC. This translates into CAWTHGRGNIQYF.

J is TRBJ1-1 and V is TRBV7-9; D not certain. The length of the CDR3 is 15 residues. V was clipped by 3 bases and J by 3 bases, with 14 bases between them. Germline V lookup: CDR1 SEHNR, CDR2 FQNEAQ (reference sequence). In DNA, the CDR3 is TGTGCCAGCAGCTTTATAGGGTACTCGGACACTGAAGCTTTCTTT. Amino acids: CASSFIGYSDTEAFF. The full variable domain, in which reference TRBV7-9 and TRBJ1-1 provide the parts outside the CDR3, is DTGVSQNPRHKITKRGQNVTFRCDPISEHNRLYWYRQTLGQGPEFLTYFQNEAQLEKSRLLSDRFSAERPKGSFSTLEIQRTEQGDSAMYLCASSFIGYSDTEAFFGQGTRLTVV.

V is TRBV29-1 and J is TRBJ2-7; a weak D match, TRBD1 (6 bases). Trimming cost V 4 bases and J 3 bases, with 10 bases left between them. Per the germline V gene, CDR1 is SQVTM and CDR2 is ANQGSEA. CDR3 length equals 12 residues. As DNA, the CDR3 is TGCAGCGTTGCAGGGGCAGTCTACGAGCAGTACTTC. It encodes CSVAGAVYEQYF.

CDR3 bases: TGCAGCGTTCGGGCAGGGGGCCTGAACACTGAAGCTTTCTTT. This translates into CSVRAGGLNTEAFF. The J gene is TRBJ1-1, the V gene TRBV29-1; 8 nucleotides line up with TRBD1. V trimming: 5 bases; J trimming: 0 bases; junction bases outside the gene matches: 5. The CDR3 spans 14 residues. Looked up from germline, CDR1 is SQVTM and CDR2 is ANQGSEA.

This rearrangement joins TRBV30 to TRBJ2-1; 10 nucleotides align to TRBD2. J gave up 5 bases and V 3 bases, and 7 bases lay outside the gene matches. CDR1 and CDR2 from the germline V gene are GTSNPN and SVGIG (reference sequence). CDR3 length equals 15 residues. The chain's CDR3 is CAWSRGLAADNEQFF. In DNA form, the CDR3 reads TGTGCCTGGAGCCGAGGACTAGCGGCAGACAATGAGCAGTTCTTC.

This sequence joins TRBV4-1 and TRBJ2-1, with 8 nucleotides matching TRBD1. The CDR3 is 17 amino acids. CDR1 MGHRA and CDR2 YSYEKL come from the germline V gene. V shed 1 base and J 0 bases; nucleotides not matched to a gene: 5. CDR3 DNA sequence: TGCGCCAGCAGCCAAGGATTCGGGACAGGCTCCTACAATGAGCAGTTCTTC. Translating gives CASSQGFGTGSYNEQFF.

The chain combines TRBV19 with TRBJ1-1; D unresolved. The CDR3 contains 12 residues. Between the trimmed V and J ends, which lost 1 base and 8 bases, there was a span of 8 bases. CDR1 is LNHDA and CDR2 is SQIVND in the germline V gene (reference sequence). CDR3 sequence: CASSIVNSEAFF. CDR3 nucleotide sequence: TGTGCCAGTAGTATAGTGAACAGCGAAGCTTTCTTT.

This chain connects TRBV19 to TRBJ2-5, with 7 bases fitting TRBD2. V was pared by 5 bases and J by 5 bases, with 8 bases of the junction left unmatched. Germline assignment: CDR1 LNHDA and CDR2 SQIVND (reference sequence). The CDR3 runs 14 residues. CDR3 protein: CASSSLAGGETQYF. CDR3 coding DNA: TGTGCCAGTAGTTCGCTCGCCGGGGGGGAGACCCAGTACTTC.

This clone was seen a handful of times. This chain uses TRBV28 with TRBJ2-1, with D possibly being TRBD2 (6 bases). Germline V CDR1 and CDR2: MDHEN, SYDVKM. V was pared by 6 bases and J by 8 bases, with 14 bases between. CDR3 size: 13 residues. The CDR3 DNA reads TGTGCCAGCAGCGACCTAGCGTACCATGAGCAGTTCTTC. Residues: CASSDLAYHEQFF.

This chain links TRBV30 with TRBJ1-1; D possibly corresponds to TRBD1 (6 bases). Germline V lookup: CDR1 GTSNPN, CDR2 SVGIG (reference sequence). The ends were cut back, 3 bases at V and 2 bases at J, with 22 bases in the middle. The CDR3 has 17 amino acids. CDR3 protein: CAWSAGTLQTQNTEAFF. CDR3 sequence (DNA): TGTGCCTGGAGCGCGGGGACACTCCAAACCCAAAACACTGAAGCTTTCTTT.

This clone was observed a few times. The chain's CDR3 is CSVAGAVRTEAFF. The DNA for the CDR3 is TGCAGCGTTGCAGGGGCGGTTCGGACTGAAGCTTTCTTT. The V call is TRBV29-1, the J call TRBJ1-1, with D tentatively TRBD1 (6 bases). Trimming stripped 4 bases from V and 5 bases from J, with 14 bases between. Germline lookup yields CDR1 SQVTM and CDR2 ANQGSEA. The CDR3 runs 13 residues.

As concerns this clone: Distinct nucleotide sequences in the sample also encode this CDR3. The CDR3 reads CASSVGQGNYEQYF. The CDR3 DNA reads TGTGCCAGCAGCGTGGGACAGGGGAATTACGAGCAGTACTTC. The rearrangement joins TRBV9 to TRBJ2-7, with 10 bases identical to TRBD1. V shed 2 bases and J 4 bases; nucleotides not matched to a gene: 3. Germline CDR1 is SGDLS and CDR2 is YYNGEE. This CDR3 is 14 amino acids long.

This clone was detected a few times. The chain joins TRBV6-5 to TRBJ2-7, with unresolved D. The CDR3 contains 14 residues. V shed 0 bases and J shed 3 bases, with 9 bases lying between them. Germline values: CDR1 MNHEY, CDR2 SVGAGI. The CDR3 DNA reads TGTGCCAGCAGTTACTCCTCTAGAGTCTACGAGCAGTACTTC. Protein sequence: CASSYSSRVYEQYF.

The chain uses TRBV6-5 and TRBJ1-2; D is perhaps TRBD1 (5 bases). Per the germline V gene, CDR1 is MNHEY and CDR2 is SVGAGI. The CDR3 runs to 11 residues. The V gene lost 5 bases and the J gene lost 14 bases, with 15 bases spanning the gap. CDR3 protein: CASSKGAQRTF. The CDR3 DNA reads TGTGCCAGCAGTAAAGGGGCCCAGCGTACCTTC.

V and J are TRBV11-2 and TRBJ2-7; 7 bases map to TRBD1. The CDR3 is 14 residues long. Unmatched junction bases numbered 8, after V lost 2 bases and J lost 7 bases. CDR1 and CDR2 from the germline V gene are SGHAT and FQNNGV. This chain's CDR3 is CASSLSHDRAEQYF. The CDR3 DNA follows: TGTGCCAGCAGCTTAAGCCACGACAGGGCGGAGCAGTACTTC. The complete variable domain, with remaining parts taken from reference TRBV11-2 and TRBJ2-7, reads EAGVAQSPRYKIIEKRQSVAFWCNPISGHATLYWYQQILGQGPKLLIQFQNNGVVDDSQLPKDRFSAERLKGVDSTLKIQPAKLEDSAVYLCASSLSHDRAEQYFGPGTRLTVT.

This clone was seen more than once but under ten times. The chain is built from TRBV29-1 and TRBJ2-2; 9 nucleotides line up with TRBD2. J lost 7 bases, V lost 5 bases, and 8 bases had no gene match. This CDR3 region has 14 residues. Per the germline V gene, CDR1 is SQVTM and CDR2 is ANQGSEA. The chain's CDR3 is CSVRLAGYNGELFF. In DNA form, the CDR3 reads TGCAGCGTTAGGCTAGCGGGGTATAACGGGGAGCTGTTTTTT.

This clone has a handful of counts. V is TRBV5-1 and J is TRBJ2-7; 12 nucleotides align to TRBD2. The CDR3 covers 16 residues. Germline V gene data show CDR1 as SGHRS and CDR2 as YFSETQ. V was clipped by 3 bases and J by 4 bases; unmatched bases: 8. Here the CDR3 DNA reads TGCGCCAGCAGCTCGGAGACTAGCGGGAGATTGTACGAGCAGTACTTC. Protein: CASSSETSGRLYEQYF.

This chain uses TRBV15 with TRBJ2-2, with D perhaps TRBD2 (6 bases). CDR1 is LNHNV, CDR2 YYDKDF, per germline (reference sequence). The CDR3 covers 16 residues. The germline V and J ends were trimmed by 1 base and 0 bases, with 9 bases remaining between them. CDR3 in amino acids: CATSRGDSTNTGELFF. In DNA, the CDR3 is TGTGCCACCAGCAGAGGGGACTCAACGAACACCGGGGAGCTGTTTTTT.

In regard to this clone: The sample contains more than one DNA sequence encoding this CDR3. This sequence joins TRBV25-1 and TRBJ1-4; D is unresolved. Germline V gives CDR1 MGHDK, CDR2 SYGVNS. V lost 2 bases and J lost 8, with 3 bases in between. The CDR3 loop spans 11 amino acids. The CDR3 region has the DNA TGTGCCAGCAGTGAACGGGAAAAACTGTTTTTT. It is translated as CASSEREKLFF.

The chain couples TRBV7-9 to TRBJ2-3; 13 positions agree with TRBD2. CDR3 length: 14 amino acids. V lost 7 bases and J lost 6; bases outside the gene matches: 4. The germline V gene has CDR1 SEHNR and CDR2 FQNEAQ (reference sequence). The CDR3 DNA reads as TGTGCCAGCAAACGGACTAGCGGGAGTGATACGCAGTATTTT. The encoded protein is CASKRTSGSDTQYF.

This rearrangement joins TRBV20-1 to TRBJ2-3; 8 nucleotides agree with TRBD2. CDR1 and CDR2 (germline): DFQATT, SNEGSKA (reference sequence). This CDR3 has 11 amino acids. The trim removed 3 bases at V and 10 bases at J, leaving 3 bases unmatched. CDR3 region: CSARPAGAQYF. The CDR3 nucleotides read TGCAGTGCTAGGCCAGCGGGAGCGCAGTATTTT.

The chain combines TRBV7-8 with TRBJ1-4; D possibly corresponds to TRBD1 (6 bases). CDR3 length: 13 amino acids. The germline V gene has CDR1 SGHVS and CDR2 FQNEAQ. Trimming left V 1 base short and J 11 bases short, with 11 bases between. The CDR3 DNA is TGTGCCAGCAGCTTAGTAGTAGGACAGAAACTGTTTTTT. This gives the protein CASSLVVGQKLFF. Supplemented by reference TRBV7-8 and TRBJ1-4, the full variable domain reads GAGVSQSPRYKVAKRGQDVALRCDPISGHVSLFWYQQALGQGPEFLTYFQNEAQLDKSGLPSDRFFAERPEGSVSTLKIQRTQQEDSAVYLCASSLVVGQKLFFGSGTQLSVL.

This chain connects TRBV5-1 to TRBJ2-1; D might be TRBD2 (5 bases). The CDR3 consists of 17 residues. V was clipped by 0 bases and J by 4 bases, with 17 bases between them. Germline V lookup: CDR1 SGHRS, CDR2 YFSETQ. CDR3 residues: CASSLAEGGRGYNEQFF. The CDR3 DNA sequence: TGCGCCAGCAGCTTGGCTGAGGGTGGACGTGGGTACAATGAGCAGTTCTTC.

The CDR3 protein is CASSLYPGQGFYEQYF. The CDR3 coding sequence is TGCGCCAGCAGCTTGTATCCGGGACAGGGTTTCTACGAGCAGTACTTC. The V and J genes are TRBV5-1 and TRBJ2-7; 9 bases agree with TRBD1. Per germline, CDR1 SGHRS and CDR2 YFSETQ. V lost 1 base to trimming and J lost 3 bases; unmatched junction nucleotides: 8. The CDR3 loop spans 16 amino acids.

This chain uses TRBV28 with TRBJ2-7; either TRBD1 or TRBD2 may fit D (6 bases each). The CDR3 covers 15 residues. Germline assignment: CDR1 MDHEN and CDR2 SYDVKM. Trimming pared 6 bases from V and 5 bases from J, leaving 20 bases between. DNA of the CDR3: TGTGCCAGCAGCCCTCACCGAGGGGGGCCCAACGAGCAGTACTTC. Its translation: CASSPHRGGPNEQYF. The full variable domain, completed using reference TRBV28 and TRBJ2-7, is DVKVTQSSRYLVKRTGEKVFLECVQDMDHENMFWYRQDPGLGLRLIYFSYDVKMKEKGDIPEGYSVSREKKERFSLILESASTNQTSMYLCASSPHRGGPNEQYFGPGTRLTVT.

This clone has more than one count but fewer than ten. The genes are TRBV25-1 and TRBJ2-3, with a tentative D call TRBD1 (6 bases). Germline CDR1 MGHDK, CDR2 SYGVNS. The CDR3 extends over 11 amino acids. Trimming shortened V by 6 bases and J by 5 bases, and 6 bases separated the two germline ends. CDR3 DNA: TGTGCCAGCAGCAGGGGAGATACGCAGTATTTT. Translating gives CASSRGDTQYF.

This chain joins TRBV7-2 and TRBJ2-3; D tentatively fits TRBD1 or TRBD2 (5 bases each). CDR1 and CDR2 (germline): SGHTA, FQGNSA. The CDR3 covers 16 residues. The V end was cut by 5 bases, the J end by 0 bases, with 15 bases between. The chain's CDR3 is CASSPYGAFSTDTQYF. CDR3 nucleotides: TGTGCCAGCAGCCCTTACGGGGCGTTCAGCACAGATACGCAGTATTTT.

This sequence joins TRBV7-9 and TRBJ2-5; D unresolved. Germline values: CDR1 SEHNR, CDR2 FQNEAQ (reference sequence). V was clipped by 4 bases and J by 4 bases, with 10 bases between them. This CDR3 region has 13 residues. CDR3 nucleotide sequence: TGTGCCAGCAGCTCATTAGGGCGAGAGACCCAGTACTTC. It is translated as CASSSLGRETQYF.

This sequence joins TRBV30 and TRBJ1-5; D ambiguous. The germline V gene encodes CDR1 GTSNPN and CDR2 SVGIG (reference sequence). There are 14 residues in the CDR3. V lost 2 bases to trimming and J lost 8 bases, with 16 bases between them. The CDR3 loop is CAWSRRLDGEPQHF. CDR3 coding DNA: TGTGCCTGGAGTCGACGGCTCGACGGAGAGCCCCAGCATTTT.